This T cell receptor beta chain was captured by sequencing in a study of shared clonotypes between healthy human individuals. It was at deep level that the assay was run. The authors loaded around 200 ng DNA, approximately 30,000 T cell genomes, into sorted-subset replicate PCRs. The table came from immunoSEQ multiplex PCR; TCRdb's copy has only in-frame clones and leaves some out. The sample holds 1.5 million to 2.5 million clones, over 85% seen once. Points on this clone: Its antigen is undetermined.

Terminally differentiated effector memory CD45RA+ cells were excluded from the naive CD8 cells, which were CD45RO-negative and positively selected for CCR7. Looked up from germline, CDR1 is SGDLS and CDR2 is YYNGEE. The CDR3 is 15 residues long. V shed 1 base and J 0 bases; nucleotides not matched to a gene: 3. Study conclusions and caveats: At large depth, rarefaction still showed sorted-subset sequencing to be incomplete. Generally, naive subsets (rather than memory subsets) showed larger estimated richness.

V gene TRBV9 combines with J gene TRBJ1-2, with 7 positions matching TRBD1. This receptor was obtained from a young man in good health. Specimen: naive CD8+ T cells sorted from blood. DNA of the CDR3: TGTGCCAGCAGCGTATCGGGACAGCCTAACTATGGCTACACCTTC. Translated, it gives CASSVSGQPNYGYTF.